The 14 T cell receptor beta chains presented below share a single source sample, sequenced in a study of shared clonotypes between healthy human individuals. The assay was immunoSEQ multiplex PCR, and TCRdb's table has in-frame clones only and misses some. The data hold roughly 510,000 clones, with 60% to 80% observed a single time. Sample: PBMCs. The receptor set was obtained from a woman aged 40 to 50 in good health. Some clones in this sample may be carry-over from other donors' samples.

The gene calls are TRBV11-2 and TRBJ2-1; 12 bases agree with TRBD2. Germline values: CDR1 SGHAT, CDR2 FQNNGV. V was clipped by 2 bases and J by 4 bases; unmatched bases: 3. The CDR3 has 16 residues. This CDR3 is CASSLSLAGGYNEQFF. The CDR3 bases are TGTGCCAGCAGCTTATCTCTAGCGGGAGGGTACAATGAGCAGTTCTTC.

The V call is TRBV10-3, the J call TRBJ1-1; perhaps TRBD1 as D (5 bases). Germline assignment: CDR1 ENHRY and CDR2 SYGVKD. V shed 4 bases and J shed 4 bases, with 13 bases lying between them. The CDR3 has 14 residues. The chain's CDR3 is CAISAWEGSTEAFF. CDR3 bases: TGTGCCATCAGTGCCTGGGAGGGGAGCACTGAAGCTTTCTTT.

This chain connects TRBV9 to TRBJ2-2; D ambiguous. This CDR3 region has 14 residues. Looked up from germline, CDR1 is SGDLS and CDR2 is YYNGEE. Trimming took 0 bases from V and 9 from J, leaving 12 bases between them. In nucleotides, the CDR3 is TGTGCCAGCAGCGTAGCCGGATTCGCCCGGGAGCTGTTTTTT. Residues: CASSVAGFARELFF.

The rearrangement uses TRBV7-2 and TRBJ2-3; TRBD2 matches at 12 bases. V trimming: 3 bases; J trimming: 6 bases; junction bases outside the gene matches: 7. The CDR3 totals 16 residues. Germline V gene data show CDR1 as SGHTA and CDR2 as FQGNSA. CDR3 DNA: TGTGCCAGCAGCTTGGGACTAGCGGGTGGTTCGGATACGCAGTATTTT. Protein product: CASSLGLAGGSDTQYF.

CDR3 amino acids: CASSLEAGGSYTF. The CDR3 coding sequence is TGCGCCAGCAGCTTGGAGGCAGGGGGTAGCTACACCTTC. The V and J genes are TRBV5-1 and TRBJ1-2; 7 bases agree with TRBD1. Germline-derived CDR1 and CDR2 are SGHRS and YFSETQ. Trimming at V came to 0 bases and at J to 9 bases, leaving 5 bases not matched to a gene. The CDR3 has 13 residues.

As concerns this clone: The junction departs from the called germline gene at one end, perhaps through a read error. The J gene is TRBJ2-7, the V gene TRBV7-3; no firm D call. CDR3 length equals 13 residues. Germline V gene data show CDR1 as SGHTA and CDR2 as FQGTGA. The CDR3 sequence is CASSQVGGYEQYF. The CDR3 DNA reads TGCGCCAGCAGCCAAGTAGGTGGCTACGAGCAGTACTTC.

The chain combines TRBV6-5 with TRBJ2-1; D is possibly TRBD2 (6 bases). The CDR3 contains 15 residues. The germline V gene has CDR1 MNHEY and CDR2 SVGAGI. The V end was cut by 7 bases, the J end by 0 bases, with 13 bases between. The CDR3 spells CASKRRDSSYNEQFF. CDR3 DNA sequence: TGTGCCAGCAAGAGGCGGGATAGCTCCTACAATGAGCAGTTCTTC.

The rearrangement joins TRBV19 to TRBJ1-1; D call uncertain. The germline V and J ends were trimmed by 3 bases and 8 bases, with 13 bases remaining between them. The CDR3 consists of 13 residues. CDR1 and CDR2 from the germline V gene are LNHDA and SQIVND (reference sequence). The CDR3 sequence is CASSIGKGPEAFF. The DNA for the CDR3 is TGTGCCAGTAGTATCGGGAAAGGGCCCGAAGCTTTCTTT.

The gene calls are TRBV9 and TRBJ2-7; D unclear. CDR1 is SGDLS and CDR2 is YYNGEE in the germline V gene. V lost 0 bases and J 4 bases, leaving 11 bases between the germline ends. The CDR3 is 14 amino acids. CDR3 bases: TGTGCCAGCAGCGTAGATCTAGGGCTTTACGAGCAGTACTTC. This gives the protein CASSVDLGLYEQYF.

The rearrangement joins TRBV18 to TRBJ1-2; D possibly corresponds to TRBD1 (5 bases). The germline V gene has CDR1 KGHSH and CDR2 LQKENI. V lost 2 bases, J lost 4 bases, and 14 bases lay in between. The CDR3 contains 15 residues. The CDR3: CASSPIQGFSYGYTF. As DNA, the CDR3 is TGTGCCAGCTCACCAATCCAGGGTTTTAGCTATGGCTACACCTTC.

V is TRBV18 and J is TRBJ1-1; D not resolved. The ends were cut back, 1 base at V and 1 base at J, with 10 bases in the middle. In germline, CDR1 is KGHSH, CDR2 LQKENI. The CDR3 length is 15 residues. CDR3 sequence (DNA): TGTGCCAGCTCACCACTTCCCTCGGAGAACACTGAAGCTTTCTTT. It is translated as CASSPLPSENTEAFF.

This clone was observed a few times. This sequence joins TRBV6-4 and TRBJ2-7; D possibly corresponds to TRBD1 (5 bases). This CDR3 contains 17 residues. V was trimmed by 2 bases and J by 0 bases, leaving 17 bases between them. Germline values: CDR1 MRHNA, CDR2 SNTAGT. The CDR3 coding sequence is TGTGCCAGCAGTGACAACCATGGACAAAAGAGCTCCTACGAGCAGTACTTC. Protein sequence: CASSDNHGQKSSYEQYF.

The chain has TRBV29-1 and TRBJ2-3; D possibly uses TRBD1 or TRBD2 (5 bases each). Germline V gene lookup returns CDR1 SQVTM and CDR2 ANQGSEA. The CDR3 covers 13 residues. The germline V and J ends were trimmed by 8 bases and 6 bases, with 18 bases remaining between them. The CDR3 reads CSLNVPGQDTQYF. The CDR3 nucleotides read TGCAGCCTTAATGTTCCGGGGCAGGATACGCAGTATTTT.

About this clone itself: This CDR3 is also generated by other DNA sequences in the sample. The chain's CDR3 is CASSAGRQGNQPQHF. CDR3 nucleotide sequence: TGTGCCAGCAGTGCCGGGAGACAGGGGAATCAGCCCCAGCATTTT. The genes are TRBV2 and TRBJ1-5; 8 bases are a match to TRBD1. This CDR3 has 15 residues. Germline-derived CDR1 and CDR2 are SNHLY and FYNNEI. V was clipped by 4 bases and J by 4 bases; unmatched bases: 6.